A selection of T cell receptor beta chains follows, all from one sample in a study of regulatory T cells in long-lasting Graves disease. One entry per CDR3 protein results from TCRdb running MiXCR on the multiplex PCR reads. The table lists about 530,000 distinct CDR3 sequences, about 16% of them singletons. These data were also reused for a study on T cells in Graves' hyperthyroidism and ophthalmopathy.

The material was peripheral blood mononuclear cells (PBMCs), obtained at new diagnosis, from a patient treated with antithyroid drugs. These receptors came from a woman aged 35-65 years with Graves disease. The CDR3 runs from the conserved cysteine through the conserved F or W. D genes are given only for firm matches. Clone size is stated in some rows and not others, as once, few, many or a class when expanded.

TRBJ2-2 | TRBD1 | TRBV7-9 | NA | TGTGCCAGCAGCCGTTCCGGGACAGAGAACACCGGGGAGCTGTTTTTT | CASSRSGTENTGELFF
TRBJ2-7 | TRBD2 | TRBV28 | NA | TGTGCCAGCACCGCAGCGGGAGGCTTCTCCTACGAGCAGTACTTC | CASTAAGGFSYEQYF
TRBJ2-3 | TRBD2 | TRBV14 | NA | TGTGCCAGCAGCCAAGTAGCGGGGGGGTGGACAGATACGCAGTATTTT | CASSQVAGGWTDTQYF
TRBJ1-2 | NA | TRBV6-2/TRBV6-3 | few | TGTGCCAGCAGTTCTAGTCAGGGGAGTGGCTACACCTTC | CASSSSQGSGYTF
TRBJ2-7 | TRBD1 | TRBV7-9 | NA | TGTGCCAGCAGCGGGACAGATAGCCCCTCCTACGAGCAGTACTTC | CASSGTDSPSYEQYF
TRBJ1-1 | NA | TRBV19 | few | TGTGCCAGTAGTAGGGTCTCGCCGATTGAAGCTTTCTTT | CASSRVSPIEAFF
TRBJ1-4 | TRBD1 | TRBV11-2 | many | TGTGCCAGCAGCCCTGGACAGGGGATTGGTGAAAAACTGTTTTTT | CASSPGQGIGEKLFF
TRBJ2-3 | NA | TRBV25-1 | NA | TGTGCCAGCAGTGATTCTAGCTGGCCAGATACGCAGTATTTT | CASSDSSWPDTQYF
TRBJ1-1 | NA | TRBV11-2 | many | TGTGCCAGCAGCTTATCCGGAAGAGATGAAGCTTTCTTT | CASSLSGRDEAFF
TRBJ1-3 | NA | TRBV20-1 | many | TGCAGTGCTAGAGATTTTCGACGTCGGGAATCTGGAAACACCATATATTTT | CSARDFRRRESGNTIYF
TRBJ1-2 | NA | TRBV18 | NA | TGTGCCAGCTCACCATCCGGGTTCCTGGGTGGCTACACCTTC | CASSPSGFLGGYTF
TRBJ2-7 | NA | TRBV3-1 | many | TGTGCCAGCAGTCGACCATCCACCTACGAGCAGTACTTC | CASSRPSTYEQYF
TRBJ2-5 | NA | TRBV3-1 | many | TGTGCCAGCAGCGGTATGGAGACCCAGTACTTC | CASSGMETQYF
TRBJ1-1 | NA | TRBV5-1 | many | TGTGCCAGCAGCGCCGGACAGACGAACACTGAAGCTTTCTTT | CASSAGQTNTEAFF
TRBJ2-1 | NA | TRBV7-9 | NA | TGTGCCAGCAGCTCCTGGATGGGGAGCAAAAACTACAATGAGCAGTTCTTC | CASSSWMGSKNYNEQFF
TRBJ1-1 | NA | TRBV2 | many | TGTGCCAGCAGTGAAGGGGGGAACACTGAAGCTTTCTTT | CASSEGGNTEAFF
TRBJ2-3 | NA | TRBV20-1 | many | TGCAGTGCCCCCTATTCGGGTACGCAGTATTTT | CSAPYSGTQYF
TRBJ2-3 | NA | TRBV3-1 | few | TGTGCCAGCAGCCAGCAGCGGGCGGCCACAGATACGCAGTATTTT | CASSQQRAATDTQYF
TRBJ2-3 | TRBD2 | TRBV9 | many | TGTGCCAGCAGCTCCAGACTTGGCGGGGGGAGCACAGATACGCAGTATTTT | CASSSRLGGGSTDTQYF
TRBJ2-7 | NA | TRBV5-1 | many | TGCGCCAGCAGCTTGAGAGCGGGCTCCTACGAGCAGTACTTC | CASSLRAGSYEQYF
TRBJ1-2 | TRBD1 | TRBV5-6 | few | TGTGCCAGCAGCTCGTGGTCGTCTGACAGGGGTGGCTATGGCTACACCTTC | CASSSWSSDRGGYGYTF
TRBJ2-7 | NA | TRBV28 | NA | TGTGCCAGCAGTTCCTCAGGGTTGCTGCAGTACTTC | CASSSSGLLQYF
TRBJ2-1 | TRBD2 | TRBV11-3 | many | TGTGCCAGCAGCTCGACTAGCGGGGGGCTCAATGAGCAGTTCTTC | CASSSTSGGLNEQFF
TRBJ2-1 | TRBD1 | TRBV27 | few | TGTGCCAGCAGCCCTCTACCGGGACAGGGGTACAATGAGCAGTTCTTC | CASSPLPGQGYNEQFF
TRBJ2-3 | NA | TRBV2 | many | TGTGCCAGCAGTGAAGCCTTGGAAGATACGCAGTATTTT | CASSEALEDTQYF
TRBJ2-3 | TRBD2 | TRBV10-3 | NA | TGTGCCATCAGCGGGACTAGCGGGGATACGCAGTATTTT | CAISGTSGDTQYF
TRBJ2-5 | NA | TRBV20-1 | NA | TGCAGTGCTAGCGAATTCGGGCACCAAGAGACCCAGTACTTC | CSASEFGHQETQYF
TRBJ1-5 | NA | TRBV20-1 | NA | TGCAGTGCCTCCGAGGGTGTTCGCAATCAGCCCCAGCATTTT | CSASEGVRNQPQHF
TRBJ2-5 | TRBD2 | TRBV13 | many | TGTGCTTCTGCAGCGGGGGCATCCGTAGAGACCCAGTACTTC | CASAAGASVETQYF
TRBJ2-5 | TRBD1 | TRBV9 | few | TGTGCCAGCAGCGAGGGGGCTGCCAAAGAGACCCAGTACTTC | CASSEGAAKETQYF
TRBJ1-1 | NA | TRBV4-1 | NA | TGCGCCAGCAGCCAAGATAGAAGTGACACTGAAGCTTTCTTT | CASSQDRSDTEAFF
TRBJ2-6 | TRBD1 | TRBV12-3/TRBV12-4 | NA | TGTGCCAGCACCGACCCGGGACAGGGGTTTGGGGCCAACGTCCTGACTTTC | CASTDPGQGFGANVLTF
TRBJ2-7 | NA | TRBV13 | many | TGTGCCAGCAGCTTAGACCAAACCTACGAGCAGTACTTC | CASSLDQTYEQYF
TRBJ2-1 | TRBD2 | TRBV2 | many | TGTGCCAGCAGTGCGGAAAAGCCTAGCGGGGGTCATAATGAGCAGTTCTTC | CASSAEKPSGGHNEQFF
TRBJ1-1 | NA | TRBV7-3 | NA | TGTGCCAGCAGCTTAATGCCAGCGAACACTGAAGCTTTCTTT | CASSLMPANTEAFF
TRBJ1-4 | NA | TRBV12-3/TRBV12-4 | many | TGTGCCAGCAGTGTTGGGGGGAGCCTTGAGAAACTGTTTTTT | CASSVGGSLEKLFF
TRBJ1-1 | TRBD1 | TRBV27 | many | TGTGCCAGCAGACCTTCCGGGACAGGGGCTGAAGCTTTCTTT | CASRPSGTGAEAFF
TRBJ2-7 | TRBD1 | TRBV28 | many | TGTGCCAGCACGGACAGGTTCGGCGAGCAGTACTTC | CASTDRFGEQYF
TRBJ1-1 | TRBD1 | TRBV5-1 | many | TGCGCCAGCAGCTCAGGACAGGGTTGGACTGAAGCTTTCTTT | CASSSGQGWTEAFF
TRBJ2-1 | NA | TRBV4-1 | NA | TGCGCCAGCAGCCACCCACCCAGGGGAGTTAGGAATGAGCAGTTCTTC | CASSHPPRGVRNEQFF
TRBJ1-4 | TRBD1 | TRBV20-1 | few | TGCAGTGCTATGGTTGGACGGGACAGAATGTTTTTT | CSAMVGRDRMFF
TRBJ2-7 | NA | TRBV6-2/TRBV6-3 | once | TGTGCCAGCACAAGACCTCGGGACACCACCTACGAGCAGTACTTC | CASTRPRDTTYEQYF
TRBJ2-5 | NA | TRBV5-1 | NA | TGCGCCAGCAGCTTAGGGGCTAAGGGACCCACGGAGACCCAGTACTTC | CASSLGAKGPTETQYF
TRBJ2-2 | NA | TRBV5-1 | many | TGCGCCAGCAGCAACAGCGGCCTGAACACCGGGGAGCTGTTTTTT | CASSNSGLNTGELFF
TRBJ1-4 | NA | TRBV5-4 | few | TGTGCCAGCAGCTTGGATTCCGACGGACGAAAACTGTTTTTT | CASSLDSDGRKLFF
TRBJ2-7 | NA | TRBV27 | NA | TGTGCCAGCAGTTTTGGCAAAACCTACGAGCAGTACTTC | CASSFGKTYEQYF
TRBJ2-7 | NA | TRBV2 | many | TGTGCCAGCAGTGATCGCGTTCCGGGCGTCGAGCAGTACTTC | CASSDRVPGVEQYF
TRBJ1-1 | NA | TRBV20-1 | NA | TGCAGTGCTAGGCCGCGGAACACTGAAGCTTTCTTT | CSARPRNTEAFF
TRBJ1-1 | NA | TRBV11-2 | few | TGTGCCAGCAGCCGGAACAGGAACACTGAAGCTTTCTTT | CASSRNRNTEAFF
TRBJ2-2 | NA | TRBV7-3 | NA | TGTGCCAGCAGCTTAACGGTCGAGAACACCGGGGAGCTGTTTTTT | CASSLTVENTGELFF
TRBJ2-1 | TRBD2 | TRBV12-3/TRBV12-4 | NA | TGTGCCAGCAGTCTACTAGCGGGGACGTACAATGAGCAGTTCTTC | CASSLLAGTYNEQFF
TRBJ1-6 | TRBD1 | TRBV6-1 | many | TGTGCCAGCCGCGGGACAGGGGGCTCACCCCTCCACTTT | CASRGTGGSPLHF